The 20 T cell receptor beta chains below come from one sample, sequenced in a study of neurological immune-mediated disorders. TCRdb fed the 5' RACE reads into MiXCR, producing one record per CDR3 protein. This sample yields 50,000 or so distinct CDR3 sequences, of which roughly 3.5% are seen a single time; approximately 7.1% belongs to the top ten. The specimen was PBMCs. Receptor source: a woman aged 55 to 70 with multiple sclerosis.

Points on this clonotype: A much larger clone differs by one base, so this may be a read error. The rearrangement joins TRBV5-1 to TRBJ2-3; D gene unclear. There are 15 residues in the CDR3. V was cut by 0 bases and J by 4 bases, with 12 bases left in between. Looked up from germline, CDR1 is SGHRS and CDR2 is YFSETQ. The CDR3 sequence: CASSLEVIGADTQYF. The CDR3 coding sequence is TGCGCCAGCAGCTTGGAAGTCATCGGCGCAGATACGCAGTATTTT.

V gene TRBV28 combines with J gene TRBJ2-5; a weak D match, TRBD1 (5 bases). Trimming removed 1 base from V and 5 bases from J, with 8 bases in between. The CDR3 extends over 13 amino acids. Germline lookup yields CDR1 MDHEN and CDR2 SYDVKM. This chain's CDR3 is CASSLLGDETQYF. For the CDR3, the DNA is TGTGCCAGCAGTTTATTAGGGGATGAGACCCAGTACTTC.

This clonotype occurred many times. The V gene is TRBV24-1, the J gene TRBJ1-5; D not certain. Trimming removed 4 bases at V and 4 bases at J, with 4 bases between. The CDR3 runs to 12 residues. Germline CDR1 reads KGHDR; CDR2 reads SFDVKD. In nucleotides, the CDR3 is TGTGCCACCAGTGACTCGAATCAGCCCCAGCATTTT. Protein: CATSDSNQPQHF.

There are many counts of this clonotype. V and J are TRBV10-3 and TRBJ2-3, with 10 positions matching TRBD2. There are 16 residues in the CDR3. V lost 0 bases and J lost 13; bases outside the gene matches: 13. Germline CDR1 and CDR2: ENHRY and SYGVKD. This chain's CDR3 is CAISESPRELAGNKYF. CDR3 nucleotides: TGTGCCATCAGTGAGTCCCCCAGGGAACTAGCGGGGAACAAGTATTTT.

This clonotype was seen at least ten times. The V and J genes are TRBV5-6 and TRBJ2-6, with no clear D. Germline V CDR1 and CDR2: SGHDT, YYEEEE. V shed 0 bases and J shed 0 bases, with 4 bases lying between them. The CDR3 is 15 residues long. The CDR3 DNA reads TGTGCCAGCAGCTTGGGGCGCTCTGGGGCCAACGTCCTGACTTTC. Translation: CASSLGRSGANVLTF.

In this sample, this clonotype turned up many times. The V call is TRBV5-1, the J call TRBJ2-1; D might be TRBD2 (5 bases). The CDR3 runs 12 residues. Germline V gives CDR1 SGHRS, CDR2 YFSETQ. Between the trimmed V and J ends, which lost 4 bases and 3 bases, there was a span of 5 bases. CDR3 DNA: TGCGCCAGCAGCGGAGGCTACAATGAGCAGTTCTTC. Amino acid sequence: CASSGGYNEQFF. The variable domain in full, completed from reference TRBV5-1 and TRBJ2-1, reads KAGVTQTPRYLIKTRGQQVTLSCSPISGHRSVSWYQQTPGQGLQFLFEYFSETQRNKGNFPGRFSGRQFSNSRSEMNVSTLELGDSALYLCASSGGYNEQFFGPGTRLTVL.

This clonotype was counted many times. This sequence joins TRBV20-1 and TRBJ2-1; the D is unclear. The CDR3 runs to 10 residues. The germline V and J ends were trimmed by 0 bases and 7 bases, with 1 base remaining between them. CDR1 and CDR2 from the germline V gene are DFQATT and SNEGSKA (reference sequence). CDR3 nucleotide sequence: TGCAGTGCTAGAGATAATGAGCAGTTCTTC. Its translation is CSARDNEQFF.

This clonotype was observed a few times. The chain employs TRBV10-3 and TRBJ1-5, with D possibly matching TRBD1 (5 bases). Germline V CDR1 and CDR2: ENHRY, SYGVKD. V shed 3 bases and J shed 7 bases, with 13 bases lying between them. The CDR3 loop spans 14 amino acids. CDR3 region: CAISDVRGGQPQHF. The CDR3 DNA reads TGTGCCATCAGTGATGTAAGGGGTGGGCAGCCCCAGCATTTT.

This clonotype appeared many times. This rearrangement joins TRBV6-1 to TRBJ2-5, with D perhaps TRBD2 (5 bases). The CDR3 spans 16 residues. Trimming took 4 bases from V and 2 from J, leaving 17 bases between them. Germline CDR1 reads MNHNS; CDR2 reads SASEGT. CDR3: CASSVGPGILQETQYF. The CDR3 DNA reads TGTGCCAGCAGTGTTGGCCCCGGGATTTTACAAGAGACCCAGTACTTC.

This clonotype has ten or more counts. The rearrangement links TRBV3-1 to TRBJ1-1; D unclear. This CDR3 region has 14 residues. V was pared by 4 bases and J by 5 bases, with 14 bases between. The germline CDR1 and CDR2 sequences are LGHDT and YNNKEL (reference sequence). This CDR3 is CASSRARRGTEAFF. The DNA for the CDR3 is TGTGCCAGCAGCCGGGCGCGACGGGGAACTGAAGCTTTCTTT.

This clonotype was picked up many times. The V call is TRBV4-2, the J call TRBJ2-7; TRBD1 agrees at 8 bases. Per the germline V gene, CDR1 is LGHNA and CDR2 is YNFKEQ. Unmatched junction bases numbered 10, after V lost 3 bases and J lost 0 bases. This CDR3 region has 17 residues. CDR3 amino acids: CASSQAFSGQASYEQYF. CDR3 sequence (DNA): TGTGCCAGCAGCCAGGCGTTTTCGGGACAGGCCTCCTACGAGCAGTACTTC.

This clonotype was counted many times. CDR3 region: CASSVRWGIYEQYF. The CDR3 DNA sequence: TGTGCCAGCAGTGTCCGTTGGGGGATCTACGAGCAGTACTTC. The chain joins TRBV2 to TRBJ2-7; D may match TRBD1 or TRBD2 (5 bases each). The CDR3 length is 14 residues. V was shortened by 4 bases and J by 3 bases, with 13 bases between the two germline ends. The germline V gene encodes CDR1 SNHLY and CDR2 FYNNEI.

The chain uses TRBV6-2 or TRBV6-3 and TRBJ2-2, with 8 bases fitting TRBD2. In germline, CDR1 is MNHEY, CDR2 SVGEGT. J gave up 4 bases and V 6 bases, and 16 bases lay outside the gene matches. The CDR3 sequence is 18 residues long. The CDR3 DNA is TGTGCCAGCAGAGACAACCAACAAGCGGGGGCGGCCACCGGGGAGCTGTTTTTT. Amino acid sequence: CASRDNQQAGAATGELFF.

This clonotype came up many times. The chain combines TRBV15 with TRBJ1-1; weak D call: TRBD1 (6 bases). V was clipped by 3 bases and J by 5 bases, with 13 bases between them. This CDR3 region has 14 residues. Germline CDR1 reads LNHNV; CDR2 reads YYDKDF (reference sequence). CDR3 region: CATSSGGVWTEAFF. The CDR3 region has the DNA TGTGCCACCAGCAGCGGGGGCGTATGGACTGAAGCTTTCTTT.

There are many counts of this clonotype. The chain recombines TRBV7-2 with TRBJ2-5, with 7 bases matching TRBD2. The germline V gene has CDR1 SGHTA and CDR2 FQGNSA. V shed 1 base and J 9 bases; nucleotides not matched to a gene: 8. The CDR3 spans 14 residues. The DNA of the CDR3 is TGTGCCAGCAGCTTAGGGGGAGGGGTAAAGGCCCAGTACTTC. The encoded protein is CASSLGGGVKAQYF. The whole variable domain, filled in from reference TRBV7-2 and TRBJ2-5, reads GAGVSQSPSNKVTEKGKDVELRCDPISGHTALYWYRQSLGQGLEFLIYFQGNSAPDKSGLPSDRFSAERTGGSVSTLTIQRTQQEDSAVYLCASSLGGGVKAQYFGPGTRLLVL.

This clonotype appeared many times. The V gene is TRBV4-1, the J gene TRBJ1-6, with D possibly matching TRBD1 (5 bases). The germline V and J ends were trimmed by 3 bases and 5 bases, with 14 bases remaining between them. The germline CDR1 and CDR2 sequences are MGHRA and YSYEKL. CDR3 length: 16 amino acids. CDR3 loop: CASSHGAGWNNSPLHF. CDR3 sequence (DNA): TGCGCCAGCAGCCATGGGGCGGGCTGGAATAATTCACCCCTCCACTTT.

This clonotype was observed at least ten times. V is TRBV4-3 and J is TRBJ2-7; 11 bases map to TRBD2. Germline V lookup: CDR1 LGHNA, CDR2 YSLEER. The V segment lost 0 bases and the J segment 3 bases; nucleotides outside the gene matches: 1. This CDR3 region has 15 residues. The CDR3 region is CASSQELAGGYEQYF. CDR3 DNA: TGCGCCAGCAGCCAAGAGCTAGCGGGGGGCTACGAGCAGTACTTC.

There are many counts of this clonotype. V usage is TRBV28 and J usage is TRBJ1-3; TRBD1 is a possible D gene (5 bases). The CDR3 covers 16 residues. V shed 5 bases and J shed 2 bases, with 16 bases lying between them. Germline assignment: CDR1 MDHEN and CDR2 SYDVKM. CDR3 amino acids: CASSVTERATGNTIYF. The CDR3 bases are TGTGCCAGCAGTGTGACAGAAAGGGCCACTGGAAACACCATATATTTT.

This clonotype has ten or more counts. V is TRBV5-1 and J is TRBJ2-3; 10 bases align to TRBD1. This CDR3 is built from 13 residues. Germline trimming cut 5 bases from V and 11 bases from J; bases unmatched to any gene: 8. Germline V gene sequence: CDR1 SGHRS, CDR2 YFSETQ. CDR3 residues: CASSGTGVPQQYF. The CDR3 region has the DNA TGCGCCAGCAGTGGGACAGGGGTCCCCCAGCAGTATTTT.

This clonotype was seen only a few times. The CDR3 DNA follows: TGCGCCAGCAGTTGGGGACTAGCGGGAGAGGAGCAGTTCTTC. Translation gives CASSWGLAGEEQFF. The chain has TRBV5-1 and TRBJ2-1, with 14 bases lining up with TRBD2. The CDR3 runs to 14 residues. Trimming at V came to 5 bases and at J to 10 bases, leaving 5 bases not matched to a gene. The germline CDR1 and CDR2 sequences are SGHRS and YFSETQ.